This TCR beta chain was sequenced during a study of graft-versus-host responses after intestinal transplantation. Study information: Anti-thymocyte globulin induction preceded about three years of tacrolimus and steroid maintenance in all recipients.

Sorted cells were CFSE-low CD3+CD4+ or CD3+CD8+ proliferating responders. CDR1 is KGHSH and CDR2 is LQKENI in the germline V gene. The J segment lost 3 bases and the V segment lost 6 bases, leaving 7 bases of the junction unmatched. The CDR3 has 15 amino acids. Repertoires were generated with immunoSEQ multiplex PCR, while TCRdb's copy carries only in-frame clones and drops some. The sample contains 8,000 to 13,000 clones, approximately 31% of which appear only once. The clonotype was recovered from a human patient who was an organ donor for intestinal transplantation. Specimen: alloreactive CD4+ T cells from a mixed lymphocyte reaction culture, collected before transplantation. Documented subset: CFSE-low proliferating T cells sorted from roughly 6-day pre-transplant mixed lymphocyte reaction (GvH or HvG direction). The chain recombines TRBV18 with TRBJ1-5; the match to TRBD1 covers 8 bases. CDR3 nucleotide sequence: TGTGCCAGCTCTCCCGGGACAGGTAACAATCAGCCCCAGCATTTT. Its protein is CASSPGTGNNQPQHF. Based on the CDR3 plus reference TRBV18 and TRBJ1-5, the full variable domain is NAGVMQNPRHLVRRRGQEARLRCSPMKGHSHVYWYRQLPEEGLKFMVYLQKENIIDESGMPKERFSAEFPKEGPSILRIQQVVRGDSAAYFCASSPGTGNNQPQHFGDGTRLSIL.